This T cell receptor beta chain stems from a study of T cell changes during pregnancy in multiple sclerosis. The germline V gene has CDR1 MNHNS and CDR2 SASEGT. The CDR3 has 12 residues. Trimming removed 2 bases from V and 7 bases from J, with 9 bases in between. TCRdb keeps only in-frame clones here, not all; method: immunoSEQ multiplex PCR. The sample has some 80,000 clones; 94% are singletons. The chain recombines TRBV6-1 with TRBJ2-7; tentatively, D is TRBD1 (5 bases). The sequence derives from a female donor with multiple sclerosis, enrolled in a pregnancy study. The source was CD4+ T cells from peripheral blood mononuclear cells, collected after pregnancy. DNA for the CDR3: TGTGCCAGCAGTGAAAGGGGAAGAGAGCAGTACTTC. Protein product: CASSERGREQYF.